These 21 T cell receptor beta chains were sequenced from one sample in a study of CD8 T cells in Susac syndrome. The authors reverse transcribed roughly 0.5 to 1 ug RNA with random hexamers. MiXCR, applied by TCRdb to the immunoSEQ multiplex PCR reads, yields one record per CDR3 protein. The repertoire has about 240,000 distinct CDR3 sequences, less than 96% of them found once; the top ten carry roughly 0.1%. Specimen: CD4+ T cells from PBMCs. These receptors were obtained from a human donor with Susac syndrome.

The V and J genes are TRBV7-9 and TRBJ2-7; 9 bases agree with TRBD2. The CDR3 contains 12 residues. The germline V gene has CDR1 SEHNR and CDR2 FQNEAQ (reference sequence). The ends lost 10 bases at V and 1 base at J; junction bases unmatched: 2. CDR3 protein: CATTSGSYEQYF. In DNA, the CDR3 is TGTGCCACGACTAGCGGATCCTACGAGCAGTACTTC.

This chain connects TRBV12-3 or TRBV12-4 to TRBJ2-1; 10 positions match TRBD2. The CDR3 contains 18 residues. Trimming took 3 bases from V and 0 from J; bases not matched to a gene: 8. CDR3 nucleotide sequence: TGTGCCAGCAGTTTGTCTAGCGGGAGCGCTAGCTCCTACAATGAGCAGTTCTTC. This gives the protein CASSLSSGSASSYNEQFF.

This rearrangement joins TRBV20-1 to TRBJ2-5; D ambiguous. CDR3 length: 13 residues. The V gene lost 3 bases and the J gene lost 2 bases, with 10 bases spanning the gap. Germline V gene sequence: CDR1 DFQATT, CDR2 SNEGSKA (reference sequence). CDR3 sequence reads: CSASTPQQETQYF. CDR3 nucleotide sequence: TGCAGTGCTAGTACCCCCCAACAAGAGACCCAGTACTTC.

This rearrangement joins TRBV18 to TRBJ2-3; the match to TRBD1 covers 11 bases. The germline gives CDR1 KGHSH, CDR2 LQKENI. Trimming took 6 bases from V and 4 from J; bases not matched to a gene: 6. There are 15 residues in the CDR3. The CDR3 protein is CASSTRTGGADTQYF. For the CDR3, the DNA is TGTGCCAGCTCCACACGGACAGGGGGCGCAGATACGCAGTATTTT.

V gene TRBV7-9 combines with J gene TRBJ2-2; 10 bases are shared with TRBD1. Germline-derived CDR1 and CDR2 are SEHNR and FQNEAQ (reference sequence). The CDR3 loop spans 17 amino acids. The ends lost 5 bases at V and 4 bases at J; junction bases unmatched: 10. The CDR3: CASSPYSTGGITGELFF. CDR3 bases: TGTGCCAGCAGCCCGTACTCGACAGGGGGCATCACCGGGGAGCTGTTTTTT.

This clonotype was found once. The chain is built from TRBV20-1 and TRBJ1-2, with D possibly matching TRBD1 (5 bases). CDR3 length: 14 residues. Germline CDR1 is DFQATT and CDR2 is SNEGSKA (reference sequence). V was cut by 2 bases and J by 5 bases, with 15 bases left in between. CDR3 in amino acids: CSARSPGRSYGYTF. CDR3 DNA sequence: TGCAGTGCTAGATCCCCAGGGCGCTCGTATGGCTACACCTTC.

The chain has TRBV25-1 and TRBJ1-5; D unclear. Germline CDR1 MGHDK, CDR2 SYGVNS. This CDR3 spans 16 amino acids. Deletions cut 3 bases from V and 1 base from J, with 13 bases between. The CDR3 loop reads CASSDPGWVSNQPQHF. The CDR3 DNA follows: TGTGCCAGCAGTGACCCCGGGTGGGTAAGCAATCAGCCCCAGCATTTT.

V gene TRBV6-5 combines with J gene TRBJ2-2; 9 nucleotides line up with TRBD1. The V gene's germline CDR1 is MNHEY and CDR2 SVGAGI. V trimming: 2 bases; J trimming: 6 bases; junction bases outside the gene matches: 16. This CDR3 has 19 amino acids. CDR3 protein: CASSYDRRTGARLAGELFF. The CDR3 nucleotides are TGTGCCAGCAGTTACGACCGACGGACAGGGGCAAGATTGGCCGGGGAGCTGTTTTTT.

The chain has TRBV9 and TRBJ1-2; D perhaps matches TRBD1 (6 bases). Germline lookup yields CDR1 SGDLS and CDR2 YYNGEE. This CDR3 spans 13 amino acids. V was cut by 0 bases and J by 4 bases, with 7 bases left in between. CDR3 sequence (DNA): TGTGCCAGCAGCGTAGAACAGGGCTATGGCTACACCTTC. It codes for CASSVEQGYGYTF.

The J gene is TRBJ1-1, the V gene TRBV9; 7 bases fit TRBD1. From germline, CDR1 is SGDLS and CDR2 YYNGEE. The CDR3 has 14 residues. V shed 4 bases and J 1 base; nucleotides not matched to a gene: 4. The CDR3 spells CASSTRQGNTEAFF. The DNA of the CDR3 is TGTGCCAGCAGCACCCGACAGGGGAACACTGAAGCTTTCTTT.

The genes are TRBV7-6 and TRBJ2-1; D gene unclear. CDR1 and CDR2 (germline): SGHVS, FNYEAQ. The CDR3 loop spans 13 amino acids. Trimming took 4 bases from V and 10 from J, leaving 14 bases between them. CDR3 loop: CASSSPDSEEQFF. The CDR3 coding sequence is TGTGCCAGCAGCTCTCCTGATTCGGAAGAGCAGTTCTTC.

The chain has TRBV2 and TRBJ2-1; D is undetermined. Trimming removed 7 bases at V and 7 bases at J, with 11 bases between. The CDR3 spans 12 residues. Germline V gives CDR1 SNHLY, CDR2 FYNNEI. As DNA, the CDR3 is TGTGCCAGCATGCGGAATGGGAATGAGCAGTTCTTC. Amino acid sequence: CASMRNGNEQFF.

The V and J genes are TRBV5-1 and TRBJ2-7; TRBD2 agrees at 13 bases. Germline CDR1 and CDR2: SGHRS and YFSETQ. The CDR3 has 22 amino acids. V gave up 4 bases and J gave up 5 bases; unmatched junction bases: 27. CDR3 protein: CASSPLARASLAGGPVGDEQYF. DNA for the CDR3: TGCGCCAGCAGCCCGCTGGCCAGGGCCTCACTAGCGGGAGGGCCGGTTGGGGACGAGCAGTACTTC.

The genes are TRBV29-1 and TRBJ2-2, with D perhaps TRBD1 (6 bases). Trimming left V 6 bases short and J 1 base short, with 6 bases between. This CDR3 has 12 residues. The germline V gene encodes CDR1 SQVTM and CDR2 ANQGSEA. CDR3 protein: CSVDRNTGELFF. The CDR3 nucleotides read TGCAGCGTGGACAGGAACACCGGGGAGCTGTTTTTT.

CDR3 sequence (DNA): TGTGCCAGCAGTTACTCTAGAGGGACAGGGAGCTCCTACGAGCAGTACTTC. It specifies CASSYSRGTGSSYEQYF. The chain combines TRBV6-5 with TRBJ2-7, with TRBD1 identical over 9 bases. Trimming cost V 0 bases and J 0 bases; bases outside gene matches: 6. The CDR3 is made up of 17 amino acids. Germline assignment: CDR1 MNHEY and CDR2 SVGAGI.

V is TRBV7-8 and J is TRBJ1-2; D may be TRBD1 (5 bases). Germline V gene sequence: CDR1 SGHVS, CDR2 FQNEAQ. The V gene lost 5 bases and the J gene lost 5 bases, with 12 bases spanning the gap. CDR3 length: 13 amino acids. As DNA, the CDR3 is TGTGCCAGCAGCCAAGGGGTCTCGTATGGCTACACCTTC. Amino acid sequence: CASSQGVSYGYTF.

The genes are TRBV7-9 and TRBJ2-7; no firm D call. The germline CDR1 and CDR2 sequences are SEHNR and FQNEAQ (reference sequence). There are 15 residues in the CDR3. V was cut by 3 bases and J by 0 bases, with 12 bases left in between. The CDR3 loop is CASSFSLQDSYEQYF. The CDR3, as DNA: TGTGCCAGCAGCTTCTCGCTTCAGGACTCCTACGAGCAGTACTTC.

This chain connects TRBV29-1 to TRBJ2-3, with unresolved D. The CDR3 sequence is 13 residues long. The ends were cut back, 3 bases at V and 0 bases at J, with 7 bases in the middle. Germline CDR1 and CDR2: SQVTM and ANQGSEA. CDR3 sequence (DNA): TGCAGCGTTGAGGCAGCTAGCACAGATACGCAGTATTTT. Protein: CSVEAASTDTQYF.

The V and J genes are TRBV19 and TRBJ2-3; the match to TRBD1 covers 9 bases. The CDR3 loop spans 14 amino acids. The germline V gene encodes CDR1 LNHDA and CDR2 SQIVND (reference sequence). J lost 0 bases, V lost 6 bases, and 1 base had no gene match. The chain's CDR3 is CASRGTGSTDTQYF. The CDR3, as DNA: TGTGCCAGTAGGGGGACAGGGAGCACAGATACGCAGTATTTT.

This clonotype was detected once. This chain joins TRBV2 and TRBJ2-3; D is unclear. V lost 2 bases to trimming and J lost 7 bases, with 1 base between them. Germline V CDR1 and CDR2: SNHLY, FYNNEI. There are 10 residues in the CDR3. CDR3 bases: TGTGCCAGCAGTGAAAATACGCAGTATTTT. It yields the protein CASSENTQYF.

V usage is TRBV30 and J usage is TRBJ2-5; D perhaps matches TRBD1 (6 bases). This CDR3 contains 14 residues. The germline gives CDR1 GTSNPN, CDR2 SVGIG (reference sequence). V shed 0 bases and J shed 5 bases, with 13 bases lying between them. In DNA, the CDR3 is TGTGCCTGGAGTGTACTGTCAGGGGACGAGACCCAGTACTTC. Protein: CAWSVLSGDETQYF.